This entry lists 20 T cell receptor beta chains sequenced from one sample in a study of molecular identifiers for immune sequencing clone quantification. TCRdb ran MiXCR on the PCR reads and lists one entry per CDR3 protein. The sample lists around 300,000 distinct CDR3 sequences; about 22% were seen once. Sequencing was performed on naive CD8+ T cells from blood, with Jurkat cell RNA spiked in. Subset: FACS-sorted CD8+CD4-CCR7+CD45RA+ naive T cells. These receptors all come from a human donor in good health. Some libraries in this study had Jurkat cell RNA spiked in.

About this clonotype itself: A read error may explain this, as a much larger clone is one base away. This chain joins TRBV28 and TRBJ1-1; 7 positions agree with TRBD1. This CDR3 is built from 14 residues. From germline, CDR1 is MDHEN and CDR2 SYDVKM. CDR3 sequence reads: CASSSGTEGTDAFF. The DNA for the CDR3 is TGTGCCAGCAGTTCGGGGACAGAGGGTACTGACGCTTTCTTT.

This clonotype was seen many times. The chain carries TRBV28 and TRBJ1-2; 8 positions agree with TRBD1. The CDR3 sequence is 15 residues long. Per germline, CDR1 MDHEN and CDR2 SYDVKM. V shed 5 bases and J 4 bases; nucleotides not matched to a gene: 9. CDR3 region: CASSGPDREGYGYTF. CDR3 nucleotide sequence: TGTGCCAGCAGTGGACCGGACAGGGAAGGCTATGGCTACACCTTC.

The V and J genes are TRBV19 and TRBJ1-5, with D tentatively TRBD1 (5 bases). Looked up from germline, CDR1 is LNHDA and CDR2 is SQIVND (reference sequence). The CDR3 contains 15 residues. Between the trimmed V and J ends, which lost 2 bases and 8 bases, there was a span of 16 bases. As DNA, the CDR3 is TGTGCCAGTAGTATATTCGCAGGGACCAACGAGCCCCAGCATTTT. Its protein product is CASSIFAGTNEPQHF.

This clonotype was observed a handful of times. V and J are TRBV10-2 and TRBJ1-1, with D unresolved. The germline V gene encodes CDR1 WSHSY and CDR2 SAAADI. The CDR3 runs 15 residues. V was cut by 2 bases and J by 0 bases, with 10 bases left in between. The CDR3 sequence is CASSETTTMNTEAFF. CDR3 DNA sequence: TGCGCCAGCAGTGAGACGACAACTATGAACACTGAAGCTTTCTTT.

In its sample, this clonotype was seen many times. The rearrangement links TRBV6-5 to TRBJ2-7; D uncertain. Germline V gene lookup returns CDR1 MNHEY and CDR2 SVGAGI. CDR3 length: 14 amino acids. Trimming took off 7 bases at V and 4 bases at J, with 17 bases between the two ends. In DNA form, the CDR3 reads TGTGCCAGCACCCAAGACGGAATGGGATACGAGCAGTACTTC. It translates to CASTQDGMGYEQYF.

The J gene is TRBJ2-6, the V gene TRBV19; D may be TRBD2 (5 bases). Germline V CDR1 and CDR2: LNHDA, SQIVND (reference sequence). The V and J ends lost 9 bases and 1 base respectively, with 22 bases between them. The CDR3 has 18 residues. CDR3 amino acids: CASARRVPSSSGANVLTF. Here the CDR3 DNA reads TGTGCCAGCGCCCGGCGGGTCCCTTCAAGTTCTGGGGCCAACGTCCTGACTTTC. Full variable domain (outside the CDR3, taken from reference TRBV19 and TRBJ2-6): DGGITQSPKYLFRKEGQNVTLSCEQNLNHDAMYWYRQDPGQGLRLIYYSQIVNDFQKGDIAEGYSVSREKKESFPLTVTSAQKNPTAFYLCASARRVPSSSGANVLTFGAGSRLTVL.

This clonotype was seen more than once but under ten times. The rearrangement uses TRBV7-6 and TRBJ2-7; 7 bases are a match to TRBD2. The CDR3 has 15 residues. Germline-derived CDR1 and CDR2 are SGHVS and FNYEAQ. V lost 1 base to trimming and J lost 0 bases; unmatched junction nucleotides: 3. The CDR3 nucleotides read TGTGCCAGCAGCTTAGGTAGCGGGTACTCCTACGAGCAGTACTTC. It codes for CASSLGSGYSYEQYF.

This clonotype came up many times. This chain links TRBV5-6 with TRBJ2-7; 7 nucleotides match TRBD1. The V and J ends lost 2 bases and 4 bases, in that order; junction bases with no gene match: 3. Per germline, CDR1 SGHDT and CDR2 YYEEEE. This CDR3 spans 13 amino acids. As DNA, the CDR3 is TGTGCCAGCAGCTTAATACAGGGGTACGAGCAGTACTTC. Translated, it gives CASSLIQGYEQYF.

The gene calls are TRBV5-6 and TRBJ2-7, with D possibly called TRBD1 or TRBD2 (5 bases each). The CDR3 has 11 residues. The germline CDR1 and CDR2 sequences are SGHDT and YYEEEE. With 0 bases removed from V and 9 bases from J, the gap between germline ends came to 7 bases. The CDR3 nucleotides read TGTGCCAGCAGCTTGGGGGACGCGCAGTACTTC. As protein: CASSLGDAQYF. The full variable domain, its missing parts supplied by reference TRBV5-6 and TRBJ2-7, is DAGVTQSPTHLIKTRGQQVTLRCSPKSGHDTVSWYQQALGQGPQFIFQYYEEEERQRGNFPDRFSGHQFPNYSSELNVNALLLGDSALYLCASSLGDAQYFGPGTRLTVT.

This clonotype was counted at least ten times. The genes are TRBV21-1 and TRBJ2-4; the D segment call TRBD2 is taken from the table without a DNA check. TRBV21-1 is annotated as a pseudogene. This CDR3 contains 16 residues. DNA of the CDR3: TGTGCCAGCAGCAAAACCCTAGTCGGGGTCAAAAACATTCAGTACTTC. This translates into CASSKTLVGVKNIQYF.

About this clonotype: A much larger clone sits a single nucleotide away, making a read error possible. The V and J genes are TRBV4-3 and TRBJ2-7, with a possible D match to TRBD1 (5 bases). CDR1 and CDR2 (germline): LGHNA, YSLEER. This CDR3 comprises 15 residues. Trimming removed 8 bases at V and 1 base at J, with 18 bases between. As DNA, the CDR3 is TGCGCCAGCGGCCCCACCGGGCAGGGATCCTACGAGCAGTACTTC. Translated: CASGPTGQGSYEQYF.

About this clonotype itself: One base away lies a much larger clone, so this may be a sequencing read error. The CDR3 ends on some other residue instead of the conserved phenylalanine or tryptophan, so this is likely a read error. V is TRBV4-3 and J is TRBJ1-1; D is unclear. Trimming left V 1 base short and J 0 bases short, with 9 bases between. CDR3 length: 15 residues. The germline CDR1 and CDR2 sequences are LGHNA and YSLEER. DNA of the CDR3: TGCGCCAGCAGCCAAGCAAAGCTCATGAACACTGAAGCTTTCTCT. Its protein product is CASSQAKLMNTEAFS.

The chain employs TRBV13 and TRBJ1-1; 7 bases match TRBD1. Germline CDR1 reads PRHDT; CDR2 reads FYEKMQ (reference sequence). The J segment lost 5 bases and the V segment lost 5 bases, leaving 11 bases of the junction unmatched. The length of the CDR3 is 15 residues. Here the CDR3 reads CASSPDGRGKTEAFF. The CDR3 DNA is TGTGCCAGCAGCCCAGATGGCAGGGGGAAGACTGAAGCTTTCTTT.

This clonotype was seen at least ten times. The chain links TRBV30 to TRBJ2-7; the D is unclear. The CDR3 sequence is 12 residues long. V lost 3 bases, J lost 4 bases, and 10 bases lay in between. CDR1 is GTSNPN, CDR2 SVGIG, per germline (reference sequence). CDR3 in amino acids: CAWSADRYEQYF. DNA for the CDR3: TGTGCCTGGAGCGCGGACCGTTACGAGCAGTACTTC.

There are a few counts of this clonotype. The V call is TRBV29-1, the J call TRBJ2-7; D tentatively fits TRBD1 or TRBD2 (5 bases each). This CDR3 region has 12 residues. From germline, CDR1 is SQVTM and CDR2 ANQGSEA. Trimming shortened V by 7 bases and J by 3 bases, and 13 bases separated the two germline ends. The CDR3 sequence is CSAWDGDYEQYF. The DNA for the CDR3 is TGCAGCGCCTGGGACGGGGACTACGAGCAGTACTTC.

Here the CDR3 reads CASSHSDMPYEQYF. CDR3 coding DNA: TGTGCCAGCAGCCATTCGGACATGCCCTACGAGCAGTACTTC. V is TRBV5-5 and J is TRBJ2-7; D might be TRBD1 (5 bases). Per germline, CDR1 SGHKS and CDR2 YYEKEE (reference sequence). V was shortened by 4 bases and J by 2 bases, with 13 bases between the two germline ends. CDR3 length equals 14 residues.

This clonotype was observed a single time. Since a much larger clone is just one base distant, this may be a read error. J is TRBJ2-2 and V is TRBV7-3, with 7 bases matching TRBD1. CDR3 length equals 16 residues. Germline CDR1 and CDR2: SGHTA and FQGTGA. CDR3 sequence: CASSLGQYGDTGELLF. The CDR3 bases are TGTGCCAGCAGCTTGGGACAGTACGGAGACACCGGGGAGCTGTTATTT.

The gene calls are TRBV20-1 and TRBJ2-7; TRBD1 matches at 7 bases. Looked up from germline, CDR1 is DFQATT and CDR2 is SNEGSKA (reference sequence). The CDR3 is made up of 17 amino acids. V dropped 1 base and J dropped 3; count of bases not matched to a gene: 15. The CDR3, as DNA: TGCAGTGCTAGAGTATCAGGGGGACGAGCCCACGGCTACGAGCAGTACTTC. Its protein is CSARVSGGRAHGYEQYF.

This clonotype was counted ten times or more. The chain has TRBV20-1 and TRBJ2-5; perhaps TRBD2 as D (6 bases). Trimming removed 3 bases at V and 5 bases at J, with 13 bases between. CDR3 size: 13 residues. Germline V gene lookup returns CDR1 DFQATT and CDR2 SNEGSKA (reference sequence). CDR3 sequence reads: CSARSGARETQYF. The CDR3 region has the DNA TGCAGTGCTAGGTCGGGAGCTCGGGAGACCCAGTACTTC.

This clonotype was detected a few times. The chain combines TRBV6-9 with TRBJ1-3, with D perhaps matching TRBD1 (6 bases). CDR3 length: 20 residues. The ends were cut back, 2 bases at V and 0 bases at J, with 23 bases in the middle. Per the germline V gene, CDR1 is MNHGY and CDR2 is SVAAGI. In DNA, the CDR3 is TGTGCCAGCAGTTATATAGGGGGGGCCCGACGGAGGGACTCTGGAAACACCATATATTTT. It specifies CASSYIGGARRRDSGNTIYF.